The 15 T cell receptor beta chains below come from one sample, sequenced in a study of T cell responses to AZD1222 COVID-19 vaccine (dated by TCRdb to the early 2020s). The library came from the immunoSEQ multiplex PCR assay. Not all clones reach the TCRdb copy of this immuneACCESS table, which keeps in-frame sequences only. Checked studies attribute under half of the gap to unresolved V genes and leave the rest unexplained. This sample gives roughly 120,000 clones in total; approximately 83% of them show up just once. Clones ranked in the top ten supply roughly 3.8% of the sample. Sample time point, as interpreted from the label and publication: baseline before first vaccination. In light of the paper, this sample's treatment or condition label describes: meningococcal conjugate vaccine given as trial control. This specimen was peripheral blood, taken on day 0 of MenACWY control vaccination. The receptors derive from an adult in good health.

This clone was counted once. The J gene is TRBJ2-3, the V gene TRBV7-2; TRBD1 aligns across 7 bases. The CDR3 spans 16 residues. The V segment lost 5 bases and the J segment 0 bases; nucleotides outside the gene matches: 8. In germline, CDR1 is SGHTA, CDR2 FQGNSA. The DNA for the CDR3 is TGTGCCAGCAGCACTAGGACAGGTTCAAGCACAGATACGCAGTATTTT. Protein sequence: CASSTRTGSSTDTQYF.

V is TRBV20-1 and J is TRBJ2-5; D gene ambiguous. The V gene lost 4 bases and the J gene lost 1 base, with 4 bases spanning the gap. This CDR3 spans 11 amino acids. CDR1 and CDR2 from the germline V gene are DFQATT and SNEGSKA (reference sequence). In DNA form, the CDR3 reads TGCAGTGCTACCGTCCAAGAGACCCAGTACTTC. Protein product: CSATVQETQYF.

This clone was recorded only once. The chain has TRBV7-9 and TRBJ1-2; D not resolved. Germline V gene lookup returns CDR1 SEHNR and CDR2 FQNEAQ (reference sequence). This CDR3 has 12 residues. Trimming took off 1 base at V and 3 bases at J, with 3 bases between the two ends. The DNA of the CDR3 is TGTGCCAGCAGCTTAGGAGACTATGGCTACACCTTC. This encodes CASSLGDYGYTF.

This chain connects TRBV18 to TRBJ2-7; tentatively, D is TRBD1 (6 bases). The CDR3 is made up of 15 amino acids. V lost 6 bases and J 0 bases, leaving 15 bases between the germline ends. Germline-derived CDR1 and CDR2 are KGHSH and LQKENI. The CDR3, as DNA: TGTGCCAGCTCTCCCGGACAGATTAGCTCCTACGAGCAGTACTTC. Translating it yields CASSPGQISSYEQYF.

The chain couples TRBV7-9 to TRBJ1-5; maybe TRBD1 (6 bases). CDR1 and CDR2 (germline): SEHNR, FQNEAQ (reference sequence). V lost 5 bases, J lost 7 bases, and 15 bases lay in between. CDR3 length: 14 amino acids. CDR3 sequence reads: CASSAQGGGQPQHF. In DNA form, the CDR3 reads TGTGCCAGCAGCGCGCAGGGAGGGGGGCAGCCCCAGCATTTT.

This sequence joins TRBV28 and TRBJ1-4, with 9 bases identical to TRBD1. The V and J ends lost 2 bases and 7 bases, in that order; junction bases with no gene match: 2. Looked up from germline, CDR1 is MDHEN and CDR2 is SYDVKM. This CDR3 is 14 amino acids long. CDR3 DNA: TGTGCCAGCAGTTTAGAGGACAGGGGTGAAAAACTGTTTTTT. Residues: CASSLEDRGEKLFF.

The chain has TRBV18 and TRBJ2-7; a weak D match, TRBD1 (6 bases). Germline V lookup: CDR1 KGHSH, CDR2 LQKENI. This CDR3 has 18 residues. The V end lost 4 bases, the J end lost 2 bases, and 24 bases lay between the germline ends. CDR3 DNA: TGTGCCAGCTCACTGCTCGAGGGTATGGGGACACTTCCCTACGAGCAGTACTTC. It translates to CASSLLEGMGTLPYEQYF. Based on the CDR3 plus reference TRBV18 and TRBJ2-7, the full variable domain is NAGVMQNPRHLVRRRGQEARLRCSPMKGHSHVYWYRQLPEEGLKFMVYLQKENIIDESGMPKERFSAEFPKEGPSILRIQQVVRGDSAAYFCASSLLEGMGTLPYEQYFGPGTRLTVT.

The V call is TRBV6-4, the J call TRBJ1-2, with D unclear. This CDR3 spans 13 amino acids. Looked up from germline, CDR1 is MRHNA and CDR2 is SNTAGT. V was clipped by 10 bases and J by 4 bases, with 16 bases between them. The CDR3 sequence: CATSPDVGYGYTF. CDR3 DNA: TGTGCCACCTCACCGGACGTGGGCTATGGCTACACCTTC.

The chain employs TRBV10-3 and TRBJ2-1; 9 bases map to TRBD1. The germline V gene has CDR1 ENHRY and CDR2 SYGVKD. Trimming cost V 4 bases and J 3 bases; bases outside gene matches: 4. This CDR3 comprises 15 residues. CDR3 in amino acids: CAISGGQGIYNEQFF. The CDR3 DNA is TGTGCCATCAGTGGGGGACAGGGAATCTACAATGAGCAGTTCTTC.

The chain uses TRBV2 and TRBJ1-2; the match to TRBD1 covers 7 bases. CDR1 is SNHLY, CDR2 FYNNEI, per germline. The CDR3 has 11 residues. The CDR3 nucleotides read TGTGCTATCTCAGGGGGCTATGGCTACACCTTC. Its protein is CAISGGYGYTF.

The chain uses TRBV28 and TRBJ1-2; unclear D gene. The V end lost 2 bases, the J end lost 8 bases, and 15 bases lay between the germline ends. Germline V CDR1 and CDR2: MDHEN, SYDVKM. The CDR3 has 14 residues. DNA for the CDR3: TGTGCCAGCAGTTTACGTATAGGCCTCTCGGGCTACACCTTC. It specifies CASSLRIGLSGYTF.

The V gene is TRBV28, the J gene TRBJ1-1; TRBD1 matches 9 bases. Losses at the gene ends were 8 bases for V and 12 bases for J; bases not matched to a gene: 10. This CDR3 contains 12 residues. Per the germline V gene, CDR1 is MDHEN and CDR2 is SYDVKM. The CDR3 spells CASRHLGQGSFF. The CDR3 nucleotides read TGTGCCAGCCGTCACCTGGGACAGGGATCTTTCTTT.

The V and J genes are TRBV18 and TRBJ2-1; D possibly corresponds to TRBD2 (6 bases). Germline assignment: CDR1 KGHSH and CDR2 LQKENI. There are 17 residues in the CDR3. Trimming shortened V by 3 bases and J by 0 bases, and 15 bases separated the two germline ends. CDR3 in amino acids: CASSPSWGGSSYNEQFF. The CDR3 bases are TGTGCCAGCTCACCGAGTTGGGGAGGAAGCTCCTACAATGAGCAGTTCTTC.

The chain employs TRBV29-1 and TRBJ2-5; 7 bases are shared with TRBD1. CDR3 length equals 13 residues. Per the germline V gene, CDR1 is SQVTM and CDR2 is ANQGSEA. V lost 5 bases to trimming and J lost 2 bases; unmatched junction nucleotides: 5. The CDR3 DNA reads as TGCAGCGTTCCGGGACAGACACAAGAGACCCAGTACTTC. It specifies CSVPGQTQETQYF.

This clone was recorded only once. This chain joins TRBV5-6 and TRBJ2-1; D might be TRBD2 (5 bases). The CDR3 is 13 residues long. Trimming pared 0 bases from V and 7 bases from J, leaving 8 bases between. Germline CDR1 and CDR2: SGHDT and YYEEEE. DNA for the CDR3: TGTGCCAGCAGCTTGGCGGGGTCAAATGAGCAGTTCTTC. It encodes CASSLAGSNEQFF.